The clone carrying this T cell receptor beta chain appeared a few times. Its antigen is not identified. This sample stems from a study of CD8+CD57+ T cells in acquired aplastic anemia. Study context: Yields of DNA that came from sorted CD4+ and CD8+ cells averaged about 3 ug.

Profiling of TCR beta VDJ combinations and CDR3 sequences used genomic DNA as template. TCRdb re-analysed the reads in MiXCR, keeping a single row per CDR3 protein. The sample has under 200,000 distinct CDR3 sequences, about three fifths seen once. Study-level findings and limits: Significant differences in CD8+ Simpson's diversity were not observed between patients and controls. Patients and controls were found to share twenty-nine CD8+ CDR3 sequences.

This clonotype originated in a human donor with severe aplastic anemia or a healthy control (not recorded which). Sequenced sample: sorted CD4+, CD8+, or CD8+CD57+ T cells (not recorded which) from PBMCs.

CDR3 DNA: TGTGCCAGCAGCCTTAGAAACACCATATATTTT. Amino acids: CASSLRNTIYF. The chain has TRBV3-1 and TRBJ1-3, with D uncertain. Germline V gives CDR1 LGHDT, CDR2 YNNKEL (reference sequence). Deletions cut 4 bases from V and 5 bases from J, with 3 bases between. The CDR3 totals 11 residues.